This is a list of T cell receptor beta chains from one sample in a study of cytomegalovirus exposure and HLA in healthy donors. Assay: immunoSEQ multiplex PCR; the TCRdb copy retains only in-frame clones and omits some. The sample records approximately 100,000 clones, 64% being singletons. Material: PBMCs. The receptor source for this set is a man aged 60 to 75 in good health and CMV-seronegative. Both conserved end residues are part of each CDR3. The D gene is left open where the match is weak. Clone size, where shown, is once, few, many, or a class for clones that have expanded.

J | D | V | size | DNA | CDR3
TRBJ2-7 | TRBD2 | TRBV5-4 | - | TGTGCCAGCAGCTTGGCCGGTGGGACTAGAAACTACGAGCAGTACTTC | CASSLAGGTRNYEQYF
TRBJ2-6 | - | TRBV5-1 | - | TGCGCCAGCAGCTTGTCCGGGGTCTCTGGGGCCAACGTCCTGACTTTC | CASSLSGVSGANVLTF
TRBJ2-1 | - | TRBV6-1 | - | TGTGCCAGCAGTGAATTCCGGTACCAGCAGTTCTTC | CASSEFRYQQFF
TRBJ1-1 | TRBD1 | TRBV29-1 | many | TGCAGCGTTATGCCGGGACAGGGTGGCACTGAAGCTTTCTTT | CSVMPGQGGTEAFF
TRBJ2-2 | - | TRBV7-6 | - | TGTGCCAGCAGCTTATTTCAGGGTGCCCCAACCGGGGAGCTGTTTTTT | CASSLFQGAPTGELFF
TRBJ1-1 | TRBD1 | TRBV9 | once | TGTGCCAGCAGCGAAGGACAGGGGAGACACACTGAAGCTTTCTTT | CASSEGQGRHTEAFF
TRBJ1-1 | TRBD1 | TRBV19 | - | TGTGCCAGTAGTATATCCCCGAAGGGACAGGCTAACACTGAAGCTTTCTTT | CASSISPKGQANTEAFF
TRBJ2-7 | TRBD2 | TRBV29-1 | few | TGCAGCGTTGCCGGGACTAGCGGGAGCTACGAGCAGTACTTC | CSVAGTSGSYEQYF
TRBJ2-7 | - | TRBV6-5 | once | TGTGCCAGCAGTTACTCCGCCGGCGAGCAGTACTTC | CASSYSAGEQYF
TRBJ1-4 | - | TRBV19 | - | TGTGCCAGTAGTATGGATTGGAGGAATGAAAAACTGTTTTTT | CASSMDWRNEKLFF
TRBJ1-2 | - | TRBV6-1 | - | TGTGCCAGCAGCACTCCCCGGGGGGGTGGCTACACCTTC | CASSTPRGGGYTF
TRBJ1-2 | - | TRBV5-1 | - | TGCGCCAGCAGCTTGTGGCAGTATGGCTACACCTTC | CASSLWQYGYTF
TRBJ2-2 | - | TRBV7-3 | - | TGTGCCAGCAGCTTAAGTATGGCAAGCGGGGAGCTGTTTTTT | CASSLSMASGELFF
TRBJ1-1 | - | TRBV28 | - | TGTGCCAGCGGGACGACGGGGGTAAACACTGAAGCTTTCTTT | CASGTTGVNTEAFF
TRBJ1-5 | - | TRBV19 | - | TGTGCCAGTAGAGGAGGGATTGATTGGAATCAGCCCCAGCATTTT | CASRGGIDWNQPQHF
TRBJ2-3 | TRBD1 | TRBV4-2 | - | TGTGCCAGCAGCCGGGGACAGATTTTTGATACGCAGTATTTT | CASSRGQIFDTQYF
TRBJ2-3 | TRBD2 | TRBV12-5 | - | TGTGCTAGTGGTCCACCGAGGCGGGAGGCGGTGACAGATACGCAGTATTTT | CASGPPRREAVTDTQYF
TRBJ2-2 | TRBD1 | TRBV5-1 | - | TGCGCCAGCAGCCCAGGACAGGGAGGCACCGGGGAGCTGTTTTTT | CASSPGQGGTGELFF
TRBJ2-1 | TRBD2 | TRBV6-5 | - | TGTGCCAGCACTCAGAGCGGGAGCTCCTACAATGAGCAGTTCTTC | CASTQSGSSYNEQFF
TRBJ1-5 | TRBD1 | TRBV2 | few | TGTGCCAGCAGTAGGACAGGGGGCCTCCCCAATCAGCCCCAGCATTTT | CASSRTGGLPNQPQHF
TRBJ2-1 | TRBD2 | TRBV6-6 | - | TGTGCCAGCAGTTACGCCCTAGCGGGAGTCAAGTTCTTC | CASSYALAGVKFF
TRBJ2-3 | - | TRBV10-3 | - | TGTGCCATCAGAACCTCTAGCGACGATACGCAGTATTTT | CAIRTSSDDTQYF
TRBJ1-2 | TRBD1 | TRBV10-3 | few | TGTGCCATCAGTGATGACAGGGGCTATGGCTACACCTTC | CAISDDRGYGYTF
TRBJ1-2 | - | TRBV7-3 | few | TGTGCCAGCAGCTTAATGGGGCAGGATGATGGCTACACCTTC | CASSLMGQDDGYTF
TRBJ2-5 | TRBD1 | TRBV18 | - | TGTGCCAGCTCACCCTGGGGACAGCAAGAGACCCAGTACTTC | CASSPWGQQETQYF
TRBJ2-1 | TRBD2 | TRBV5-1 | - | TGCGCCAGCAGCTTCCCTGGGACTAGCGGGGGGGCTTATGAGCAGTTCTTC | CASSFPGTSGGAYEQFF
TRBJ2-1 | TRBD1 | TRBV2 | few | TGTGCCAGCACTAGGGGGCTACTAGGAAGCGGCGAGCAGTTCTTC | CASTRGLLGSGEQFF
TRBJ1-1 | - | TRBV29-1 | - | TGCAGCGTTGATAGGGTCAGGGGTGTTGAAGCTTTCTTT | CSVDRVRGVEAFF
TRBJ2-7 | - | TRBV7-2 | few | TGTGCCAGCAGCTGGGGACATTCCTACGAGCAGTACTTC | CASSWGHSYEQYF
TRBJ1-6 | - | TRBV25-1 | - | TGTGCCAGCAGTGCTGCAGGCTTAAATTCACCCCTCCACTTT | CASSAAGLNSPLHF
TRBJ1-5 | - | TRBV6-6 | - | TGTGCCAGCAGTCCCCTGTCGGGTCAGCCCCAGCATTTT | CASSPLSGQPQHF
TRBJ2-6 | TRBD2 | TRBV28 | once | TGTGCCAGCACTCCGGGAGGGATTTCTGGGGCCAACGTCCTGACTTTC | CASTPGGISGANVLTF
TRBJ1-2 | TRBD1 | TRBV5-1 | - | TGCGCCAGCAGCTCGACAGGGGTCAACTATGGCTACACCTTC | CASSSTGVNYGYTF
TRBJ1-2 | - | TRBV5-1 | few | TGCGCCAGCAGCCCTGACAGGACAAACTATGGCTACACCTTC | CASSPDRTNYGYTF
TRBJ2-5 | - | TRBV5-6 | - | TGTGCCAGCAGCCTCCAAGAGACCCAGTACTTC | CASSLQETQYF
TRBJ1-4 | - | TRBV21-1 | - | TGTGCCAGCAGCAAAGTCGATTGGAAAAAGGGGGACAACAATGAAAAACTGTTTTTT | CASSKVDWKKGDNNEKLFF
TRBJ2-7 | TRBD2 | TRBV2 | - | TGTGCCAGCAGTGTGCGGGGGGCCGAGCAGTACTTC | CASSVRGAEQYF
TRBJ1-1 | TRBD1 | TRBV19 | - | TGTGCCAGTAGCAAGACAGGGTTGAGCACTGAAGCTTTCTTT | CASSKTGLSTEAFF
TRBJ2-5 | - | TRBV7-9 | - | TGTGCCAGCAGCTTAGCGTCTGGTTCAGGGGGGCAGTACTTC | CASSLASGSGGQYF
TRBJ2-1 | - | TRBV6-5 | few | TGTGCCAGCAGTTCCGTCTGGAGCTCCTACAATGAGCAGTTCTTC | CASSSVWSSYNEQFF
TRBJ2-7 | TRBD2 | TRBV29-1 | - | TGCAGCGTTGAAGACTCCGGGACTAATCCCTACGAGCAGTACTTC | CSVEDSGTNPYEQYF
TRBJ1-3 | TRBD1 | TRBV30 | - | TGTGCCTGGCCTAAATCCGGGACAGGACTAAGAGAAGGAAACACCATGTATTTT | CAWPKSGTGLREGNTMYF
TRBJ2-5 | TRBD2 | TRBV2 | few | TGTGCCAGCCTTCGAGATCTAGCGGGACTCAAGACCCAGTACTTC | CASLRDLAGLKTQYF
TRBJ1-2 | - | TRBV11-2 | - | TGTGCCAGCAGCTTACTCGGACGCGGGTATGGCTACACCTTC | CASSLLGRGYGYTF
TRBJ1-2 | - | TRBV6-5 | - | TGTGCCAGCAGTTTAGAGACAGGCCTAGCGGTTGGCTACACCTTC | CASSLETGLAVGYTF
TRBJ1-5 | - | TRBV6-5 | medium-sized | TGTGCCAGCAGATTGAACTTCAATCAGCCCCAGCATTTT | CASRLNFNQPQHF
TRBJ1-1 | - | TRBV5-1 | - | TGCGCCAGCAGCTTGGCCTGGCAGGAGGCTGAAGCTTTCTTT | CASSLAWQEAEAFF
TRBJ1-2 | - | TRBV5-1 | - | TGCGCCAGCAGCTTCGACAGGAATGGCTACACCTTC | CASSFDRNGYTF